Below are 21 T cell receptor beta chains sequenced from a single sample in a study of blood T cells in healthy people across ages. Next came a second PCR, run for about 6 to 12 cycles, which used a sample-barcoded 5' primer along with a J-beta primer mix. TCRdb re-called the 5' RACE reads through MiXCR, storing one row per CDR3 protein. Seen here are 750,000 to 850,000 distinct CDR3 sequences, roughly 25% observed once, and the top ten hold approximately 4%. The sample was also linked to a second study, of T cells of mothers and their children.

The source material was blood. The receptors were sampled from a boy aged 5 to 17 in good health.

This clonotype was counted many times. V is TRBV11-2 and J is TRBJ2-7, with D maybe TRBD1 (5 bases). CDR3 size: 13 residues. V lost 5 bases and J 1 base, leaving 9 bases between the germline ends. In germline, CDR1 is SGHAT, CDR2 FQNNGV. The CDR3 is CASSPGFSYEQYF. The CDR3 coding sequence is TGTGCCAGCAGCCCAGGGTTTTCCTACGAGCAGTACTTC.

This clonotype was counted a few times. Written as DNA, the CDR3 is TGTGCCAGCAGTTACTCGGTGCTAGTAAAAGATACGCAGTATTTT. As protein: CASSYSVLVKDTQYF. The chain employs TRBV6-5 and TRBJ2-3; no clear D. The V and J ends lost 0 bases and 5 bases respectively, with 12 bases between them. This CDR3 is 15 amino acids long. The germline V gene has CDR1 MNHEY and CDR2 SVGAGI.

The CDR3 is CASSRIPGRLELAFF. DNA of the CDR3: TGCGCCAGCAGCCGAATCCCGGGACGGTTAGAGTTGGCTTTCTTT. The chain recombines TRBV4-1 with TRBJ1-1; D perhaps matches TRBD1 (5 bases). CDR1 and CDR2 (germline): MGHRA, YSYEKL. This CDR3 region has 15 residues. V lost 4 bases, J lost 11 bases, and 23 bases lay in between.

This chain joins TRBV20-1 and TRBJ2-7; 12 nucleotides line up with TRBD2. This CDR3 is 15 amino acids long. The J segment lost 4 bases and the V segment lost 2 bases, leaving 6 bases of the junction unmatched. Germline V gives CDR1 DFQATT, CDR2 SNEGSKA (reference sequence). The CDR3 region is CSARRTSGNAYEQYF. The DNA for the CDR3 is TGCAGTGCTAGACGGACTAGCGGGAACGCATACGAGCAGTACTTC.

In this sample, this clonotype turned up a few times. This rearrangement joins TRBV28 to TRBJ1-5; tentatively, D is TRBD1 (6 bases). Per the germline V gene, CDR1 is MDHEN and CDR2 is SYDVKM. This CDR3 region has 14 residues. V gave up 2 bases and J gave up 5 bases, with 10 bases separating them. The CDR3 spells CASSLAGHYQPQHF. The CDR3, as DNA: TGTGCCAGCAGTTTAGCGGGACATTATCAGCCCCAGCATTTT.

This clonotype has only a few counts. The rearrangement uses TRBV7-2 and TRBJ1-6; D possibly corresponds to TRBD1 (5 bases). Germline V gene data show CDR1 as SGHTA and CDR2 as FQGNSA. The CDR3 sequence is 14 residues long. Trimming shortened V by 5 bases and J by 10 bases, and 15 bases separated the two germline ends. CDR3 loop: CASSLLQGSSPLHF. The CDR3 DNA reads as TGTGCCAGCAGCCTGCTTCAGGGTTCATCACCCCTCCACTTT. The entire variable domain, with the rest obtained from reference TRBV7-2 and TRBJ1-6, is as follows: GAGVSQSPSNKVTEKGKDVELRCDPISGHTALYWYRQSLGQGLEFLIYFQGNSAPDKSGLPSDRFSAERTGGSVSTLTIQRTQQEDSAVYLCASSLLQGSSPLHFGNGTRLTVT.

The chain couples TRBV28 to TRBJ2-7; no firm D call. The germline CDR1 and CDR2 sequences are MDHEN and SYDVKM. This CDR3 region has 16 residues. V shed 6 bases and J shed 0 bases, with 18 bases lying between them. The CDR3 spells CASSPRIPLSSYEQYF. DNA of the CDR3: TGTGCCAGCAGCCCCCGGATTCCACTGAGCTCCTACGAGCAGTACTTC.

The CDR3 DNA reads TGTGCCAGCAGCCTAAGAGGTGCCCCTTACAATGAGCAGTTCTTC. Translation gives CASSLRGAPYNEQFF. The rearrangement links TRBV28 to TRBJ2-5, with D unclear. The J call may not be correct, given that the DNA end is closer to TRBJ2-1. The CDR3 is made up of 15 amino acids. The germline gives CDR1 MDHEN, CDR2 SYDVKM.

The gene calls are TRBV12-3 or TRBV12-4 and TRBJ1-3, with D possibly matching TRBD1 (6 bases). The V and J ends lost 3 bases and 3 bases respectively, with 9 bases between them. CDR3 size: 14 residues. CDR3: CASSLGAVGNTIYF. The CDR3 DNA reads as TGTGCCAGCAGTTTGGGGGCCGTTGGAAACACCATATATTTT.

The chain links TRBV4-1 to TRBJ2-7; 8 nucleotides match TRBD1. V lost 5 bases and J lost 1; bases outside the gene matches: 7. CDR1 is MGHRA, CDR2 YSYEKL, per germline. The CDR3 extends over 15 amino acids. The CDR3: CASSEIGTGSYEQYF. The CDR3 DNA sequence: TGCGCCAGCAGCGAAATCGGGACAGGATCCTACGAGCAGTACTTC.

The gene calls are TRBV7-2 and TRBJ2-5; possible D gene TRBD2, 5 bases. The germline gives CDR1 SGHTA, CDR2 FQGNSA. V lost 0 bases and J 7 bases, leaving 21 bases between the germline ends. The CDR3 spans 17 residues. The CDR3 nucleotides are TGTGCCAGCAGCTTAGCACCGAGAGACTACGAGGCTGGGACCCAGTACTTC. As protein: CASSLAPRDYEAGTQYF.

V gene TRBV5-5 combines with J gene TRBJ1-6, with 10 positions matching TRBD1. Germline CDR1 is SGHKS and CDR2 is YYEKEE (reference sequence). J gave up 10 bases and V 1 base, and 5 bases lay outside the gene matches. This CDR3 is 15 amino acids long. CDR3: CASSLLGQGESPLHF. The CDR3 region has the DNA TGTGCCAGCAGCTTGTTAGGACAGGGGGAATCACCCCTCCACTTT.

This chain links TRBV4-1 with TRBJ2-5; TRBD2 is a possible D gene (5 bases). The J call may be wrong; the DNA end is better matched by TRBJ2-7. Germline loops: CDR1 MGHRA, CDR2 YSYEKL. The length of the CDR3 is 17 residues. In DNA form, the CDR3 reads TGCGCCAGCAGCCAAGACATTGACCTGTGGAGGCCCTACGAGCAGTACTTC. This translates into CASSQDIDLWRPYEQYF.

The V and J genes are TRBV7-6 and TRBJ2-7; D may be TRBD1 or TRBD2 (5 bases each). The CDR3 sequence is 16 residues long. CDR1 SGHVS and CDR2 FNYEAQ come from the germline V gene. V was clipped by 5 bases and J by 2 bases, with 19 bases between them. CDR3 DNA: TGTGCCAGCAGCAGACTTCCCGGGGAAGGGGCCTACGAGCAGTACTTC. It encodes CASSRLPGEGAYEQYF.

The rearrangement joins TRBV6-2 or TRBV6-3 to TRBJ2-7; 8 bases fit TRBD1. CDR1 and CDR2 from the germline V gene are MNHEY and SVGEGT. Trimming cost V 5 bases and J 3 bases; bases outside gene matches: 9. The CDR3 sequence is 15 residues long. CDR3: CASSVPGQAVYEQYF. In DNA, the CDR3 is TGTGCCAGCAGTGTTCCGGGACAGGCGGTCTACGAGCAGTACTTC.

This clonotype appeared a few times. The chain couples TRBV7-9 to TRBJ2-1; the D is unclear. Germline V lookup: CDR1 SEHNR, CDR2 FQNEAQ (reference sequence). The V and J ends lost 3 bases and 1 base respectively, with 16 bases between them. The CDR3 covers 17 residues. The CDR3 loop is CASSLDNLGESYNEQFF. As DNA, the CDR3 is TGTGCCAGCAGCTTGGATAACTTGGGCGAGTCCTACAATGAGCAGTTCTTC.

This clonotype was counted a few times. The chain is built from TRBV6-2 or TRBV6-3 and TRBJ2-1, with 11 bases fitting TRBD1. In germline, CDR1 is MNHEY, CDR2 SVGEGT. With V trimmed by 2 bases and J by 0 bases, 18 bases remained unmatched. The CDR3 contains 22 residues. CDR3 DNA sequence: TGTGCCAGCAGTTACCCCATTTTCGGACAGGGGGCTACCTACGGCTCCTACAATGAGCAGTTCTTC. It specifies CASSYPIFGQGATYGSYNEQFF.

The chain links TRBV6-1 to TRBJ2-2; tentatively, D is TRBD1 or TRBD2 (5 bases each). Trimming took off 9 bases at V and 0 bases at J, with 11 bases between the two ends. There are 14 residues in the CDR3. Germline values: CDR1 MNHNS, CDR2 SASEGT. CDR3 coding DNA: TGTGCCAGTTACGGGACCGCGAACACCGGGGAGCTGTTTTTT. Its translation: CASYGTANTGELFF.

This clonotype showed up just a few times. V and J are TRBV12-3 or TRBV12-4 and TRBJ2-2; perhaps TRBD2 as D (5 bases). With 6 bases removed from V and 6 bases from J, the gap between germline ends came to 11 bases. This CDR3 region has 13 residues. The CDR3 protein is CASSRGLAGELFF. The CDR3, as DNA: TGTGCCAGCAGCCGGGGTCTAGCCGGGGAGCTGTTTTTT.

In its sample, this clonotype was seen a few times. The chain combines TRBV12-3 or TRBV12-4 with TRBJ2-5, with TRBD2 as a possible D gene (6 bases). Trimming cost V 10 bases and J 3 bases, with 21 bases left between them. This CDR3 comprises 15 residues. CDR3 nucleotide sequence: TGTGCCATCGGGAGAGGGGAGCACATGGAAGAGACCCAGTACTTC. Translating gives CAIGRGEHMEETQYF.

V gene TRBV15 combines with J gene TRBJ1-1, with D possibly TRBD1 on 5 matching bases. Between the trimmed V and J ends, which lost 0 bases and 4 bases, there was a span of 9 bases. The CDR3 is 14 amino acids. The germline CDR1 and CDR2 sequences are LNHNV and YYDKDF (reference sequence). CDR3 bases: TGTGCCACCAGCAGAGAGTCGGGGGGCACTGAAGCTTTCTTT. Translating gives CATSRESGGTEAFF.